These T cell receptor beta chains were read from a single sample in a study of cytomegalovirus exposure and HLA in healthy donors. Sequenced by immunoSEQ multiplex PCR; TCRdb stores in-frame clones only, minus some. In the table there are some 150,000 clones, 75% to 85% of which are singletons. The sequenced sample consisted of PBMCs. The origin of the receptors is a young woman in good health and CMV-seropositive. Both conserved end residues are part of each CDR3. A D gene is named only where the DNA matches it firmly. Clone size is given for some rows only: seen once, a few or many times, or a class if the clone is expanded.

d_call	v_call	clone_size	j_call	cdr3_aa	cdr3_nt
TRBD1	TRBV6-5	NA	TRBJ1-6	CASSVRQGYNSPLHF	TGTGCCAGCAGCGTTAGACAGGGTTACAATTCACCCCTCCACTTT
TRBD1	TRBV28	NA	TRBJ2-7	CASSLGQTYEQYF	TGTGCCAGCAGCCTGGGACAGACCTACGAGCAGTACTTC
TRBD1	TRBV30	few	TRBJ1-2	CAWRAPGQANGYTF	TGTGCCTGGAGAGCCCCGGGACAGGCAAATGGCTACACCTTC
NA	TRBV15	NA	TRBJ1-1	CATSPTRGFSNTEAFF	TGTGCCACCAGCCCTACCCGTGGTTTTTCGAACACTGAAGCTTTCTTT
TRBD1	TRBV10-1	NA	TRBJ2-7	CASSEEDRGSHEQYF	TGCGCCAGCAGTGAGGAGGACAGGGGCAGCCACGAGCAGTACTTC
NA	TRBV6-5	NA	TRBJ1-5	CASRPRRPQHF	TGTGCCAGCAGGCCGAGGCGGCCCCAGCATTTT
NA	TRBV28	NA	TRBJ1-2	CASSSPSGNYGYTF	TGTGCCAGCAGTTCCCCGTCAGGGAACTATGGCTACACCTTC
NA	TRBV7-7	once	TRBJ2-5	CASRSLRTDGTQYF	TGTGCCAGCCGATCCTTGAGGACTGATGGGACCCAGTACTTC
TRBD1	TRBV19	few	TRBJ1-4	CASRRQGYGEKLFF	TGTGCCAGTAGACGACAGGGGTATGGTGAAAAACTGTTTTTT
NA	TRBV6-6	NA	TRBJ1-1	CSSTPTVTEAFF	TGTTCCAGCACCCCGACAGTGACTGAAGCTTTCTTT
TRBD2	TRBV7-6	NA	TRBJ2-5	CASSLGPAGGIETQYF	TGTGCCAGCAGCTTAGGTCCAGCGGGGGGGATCGAGACCCAGTACTTC
NA	TRBV5-6	NA	TRBJ1-1	CASSLMSVNTEAFF	TGTGCCAGCAGCTTGATGTCGGTGAACACTGAAGCTTTCTTT
TRBD2	TRBV5-5	NA	TRBJ2-3	CLSQQLGLADTDTQYF	TGTCTTTCGCAGCAGCTTGGACTAGCGGACACAGATACGCAGTATTTT